What follows is one T cell receptor (beta chain) and its context. Its antigen is currently unknown. The data are from a study of radiation and T cells in renal cell carcinoma. On the study more broadly: Nephrectomy followed 15 Gy stereotactic body radiation by 4 weeks. Study-wide results and caveats: Top tumor clonotypes rose in blood 2 weeks post-radiation, then contracted.

Clones were sequenced by immunoSEQ multiplex PCR, and TCRdb holds only the in-frame ones, with some missing. The data show 150,000 or so clones, around 90% seen once. As to time point: baseline pretreatment blood. This sample's treatment: 15 Gy SBRT to primary tumor, nephrectomy 4 weeks later. After SBRT, blood was collected at 2 and 4 weeks, plus baseline. The sequence was collected from a woman in her sixties or seventies with renal cell carcinoma. This specimen consisted of blood, obtained from a patient whose treatment included radiotherapy and nephrectomy.

The CDR3 is CAISEGPGLSTDTQYF. The CDR3 nucleotides read TGTGCCATCAGTGAGGGTCCGGGACTTAGCACAGATACGCAGTATTTT. The chain employs TRBV10-3 and TRBJ2-3; perhaps TRBD2 as D (6 bases). The CDR3 consists of 16 residues. Trimming removed 2 bases at V and 0 bases at J, with 12 bases between. The germline gives CDR1 ENHRY, CDR2 SYGVKD.